The 13 T cell receptor beta chains given below trace back to one sample, sequenced in a study of blood T cell repertoires in COVID-19. Repertoires were generated with immunoSEQ multiplex PCR, while TCRdb's copy carries only in-frame clones and drops some. The sample has approximately 240,000 clones; 83% are singletons. The sample taken for sequencing was peripheral blood. All receptors come from a human donor in a cohort sampled during active COVID-19.

The gene calls are TRBV28 and TRBJ2-5; 10 nucleotides agree with TRBD2. The J segment lost 5 bases and the V segment lost 6 bases, leaving 3 bases of the junction unmatched. The germline gives CDR1 MDHEN, CDR2 SYDVKM. The CDR3 covers 13 residues. The chain's CDR3 is CASSPSGSETQYF. As DNA, the CDR3 is TGTGCCAGCAGCCCTAGCGGGAGCGAGACCCAGTACTTC.

The chain uses TRBV7-3 and TRBJ2-7; the D is unclear. The CDR3 consists of 13 residues. V was clipped by 2 bases and J by 3 bases, with 8 bases between them. Germline V lookup: CDR1 SGHTA, CDR2 FQGTGA. CDR3 nucleotide sequence: TGTGCCAGCAGCTTAGGGCCTAACTACGAGCAGTACTTC. Protein sequence: CASSLGPNYEQYF.

The J gene is TRBJ2-1, the V gene TRBV11-2, with a tentative D call TRBD1 (5 bases). The ends were cut back, 4 bases at V and 14 bases at J, with 15 bases in the middle. The CDR3 runs to 12 residues. Germline CDR1 and CDR2: SGHAT and FQNNGV. The CDR3 sequence: CASSSTGADEFF. Written as DNA, the CDR3 is TGTGCCAGCAGCTCTACAGGCGCCGATGAGTTCTTC.

This clone was seen a handful of times. The CDR3 region is CASSQSGQWVTEAFF. CDR3 nucleotide sequence: TGTGCCAGCAGCCAATCGGGACAGTGGGTTACTGAAGCTTTCTTT. The gene calls are TRBV14 and TRBJ1-1; TRBD1 agrees at 7 bases. The J segment lost 5 bases and the V segment lost 2 bases, leaving 8 bases of the junction unmatched. The CDR3 length is 15 residues. Germline V gene data show CDR1 as SGHDN and CDR2 as FVKESK.

The chain couples TRBV6-5 to TRBJ2-7; tentative D call: TRBD1 (6 bases). Looked up from germline, CDR1 is MNHEY and CDR2 is SVGAGI. Trimming left V 0 bases short and J 3 bases short, with 6 bases between. The CDR3 loop spans 13 amino acids. DNA of the CDR3: TGTGCCAGCAGTTACTCGACAGGCTACGAGCAGTACTTC. It translates to CASSYSTGYEQYF.

This chain connects TRBV4-1 to TRBJ2-7; the match to TRBD2 covers 12 bases. The CDR3 consists of 16 residues. V lost 0 bases and J lost 5; bases outside the gene matches: 5. Per germline, CDR1 MGHRA and CDR2 YSYEKL. The CDR3 region has the DNA TGCGCCAGCAGCCAAGAGACTAGCGGGAGATACGACGAGCAGTACTTC. It codes for CASSQETSGRYDEQYF.

This clone was counted only a few times. The chain joins TRBV27 to TRBJ1-6; D not resolved. CDR3 length: 13 residues. V lost 3 bases to trimming and J lost 7 bases, with 7 bases between them. The germline V gene has CDR1 MNHEY and CDR2 SMNVEV (reference sequence). Written as DNA, the CDR3 is TGTGCCAGCAGTTTGGTCGGGAATTCACCCCTCCACTTT. This translates into CASSLVGNSPLHF.

The rearrangement joins TRBV10-3 to TRBJ2-6, with a tentative D call TRBD2 (5 bases). The CDR3 totals 15 residues. V gave up 4 bases and J gave up 0 bases, with 7 bases separating them. CDR1 is ENHRY and CDR2 is SYGVKD in the germline V gene. The CDR3 DNA is TGTGCCATCAGTGGCGAGGGCTCTGGGGCCAACGTCCTGACTTTC. This translates into CAISGEGSGANVLTF.

The chain has TRBV5-4 and TRBJ2-5; possible D gene TRBD1, 7 bases. The germline gives CDR1 SGHNT, CDR2 YYREEE (reference sequence). There are 13 residues in the CDR3. V lost 4 bases, J lost 9 bases, and 16 bases lay in between. CDR3 sequence (DNA): TGTGCCAGCAGCACCGACAGGGAGGTGGCCCAGTACTTC. This encodes CASSTDREVAQYF. Variable domain in full (rest from reference TRBV5-4 and TRBJ2-5): ETGVTQSPTHLIKTRGQQVTLRCSSQSGHNTVSWYQQALGQGPQFIFQYYREEENGRGNFPPRFSGLQFPNYSSELNVNALELDDSALYLCASSTDREVAQYFGPGTRLLVL.

The V gene is TRBV7-9, the J gene TRBJ2-7; 12 positions match TRBD2. This CDR3 region has 15 residues. The V gene's germline CDR1 is SEHNR and CDR2 FQNEAQ (reference sequence). V shed 1 base, J shed 6 bases, and the junction held 4 bases outside the gene matches. CDR3 coding DNA: TGTGCCAGCAGCTTAGGACTAGCGGGAGCCGCCGAGCAGTACTTC. This gives the protein CASSLGLAGAAEQYF. The full variable domain, its missing parts supplied by reference TRBV7-9 and TRBJ2-7, is DTGVSQNPRHKITKRGQNVTFRCDPISEHNRLYWYRQTLGQGPEFLTYFQNEAQLEKSRLLSDRFSAERPKGSFSTLEIQRTEQGDSAMYLCASSLGLAGAAEQYFGPGTRLTVT.

The rearrangement uses TRBV5-1 and TRBJ2-3, with D maybe TRBD1 (6 bases). Germline V gene lookup returns CDR1 SGHRS and CDR2 YFSETQ. With 2 bases removed from V and 0 bases from J, the gap between germline ends came to 10 bases. The CDR3 runs to 15 residues. CDR3 sequence reads: CASSLGGASTDTQYF. As DNA, the CDR3 is TGCGCCAGCAGCTTAGGGGGAGCTAGCACAGATACGCAGTATTTT.

This chain joins TRBV6-5 and TRBJ1-6, with 9 nucleotides matching TRBD1. The CDR3 contains 14 residues. V gave up 5 bases and J gave up 10 bases; unmatched junction bases: 6. Looked up from germline, CDR1 is MNHEY and CDR2 is SVGAGI. The CDR3, as DNA: TGTGCCAGCAGTCCTGGGACAGGGAGCTCACCCCTCCACTTT. This codes for CASSPGTGSSPLHF.

This clone showed up many times. The V call is TRBV19, the J call TRBJ1-1; D not certain. V lost 6 bases to trimming and J lost 3 bases, with 11 bases between them. The CDR3 is 13 residues long. Germline-derived CDR1 and CDR2 are LNHDA and SQIVND (reference sequence). The CDR3 coding sequence is TGTGCCAGTAGCACAGTGCGCGACACTGAAGCTTTCTTT. It yields the protein CASSTVRDTEAFF.